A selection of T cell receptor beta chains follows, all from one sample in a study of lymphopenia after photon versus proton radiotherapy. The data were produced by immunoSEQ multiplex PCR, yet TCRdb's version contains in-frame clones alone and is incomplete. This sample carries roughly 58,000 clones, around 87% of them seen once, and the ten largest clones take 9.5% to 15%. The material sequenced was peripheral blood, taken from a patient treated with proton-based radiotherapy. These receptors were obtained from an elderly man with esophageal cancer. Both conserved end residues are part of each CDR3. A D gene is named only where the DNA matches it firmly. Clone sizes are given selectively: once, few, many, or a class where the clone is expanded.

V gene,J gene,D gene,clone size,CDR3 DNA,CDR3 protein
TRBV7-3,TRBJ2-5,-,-,TGTGCCAGCAGCCCGACAGGCCGGGGAGAGACCCAGTACTTC,CASSPTGRGETQYF
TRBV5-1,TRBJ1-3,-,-,TGCGCCAGCAGCTTCGGAGGGCCAGGAAACACCATATATTTT,CASSFGGPGNTIYF
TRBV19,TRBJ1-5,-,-,TGTGCCAGTAGTATAGGGCACGGGGGCGGTCAGCCCCAGCATTTT,CASSIGHGGGQPQHF
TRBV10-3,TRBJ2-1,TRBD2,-,TGTGCCATCAGTCCACTAGCGGGAGTTGGAGGGGAGCAGTTCTTC,CAISPLAGVGGEQFF
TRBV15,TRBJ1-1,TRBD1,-,TGTGCCACCAGCAGGGAGATGACAGGGCAAACTGAAGCTTTCTTT,CATSREMTGQTEAFF
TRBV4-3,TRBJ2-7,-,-,TGCGCCAGCAGCCACGAATCGGCGGCCTACGAGCAGTACTTC,CASSHESAAYEQYF
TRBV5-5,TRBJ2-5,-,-,TGTGCCAGCAGCTTGTTAAGGCAAGAGACCCAGTACTTC,CASSLLRQETQYF
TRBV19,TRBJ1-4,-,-,TGTGCCAGTAGTTCCCCCTCCTTTTTGGCGGGGTTAGGAGAAAAACTGTTTTTT,CASSSPSFLAGLGEKLFF
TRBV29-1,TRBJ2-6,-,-,TGCAGCGTTGACTGGGACGGGGCCAACGTCCTGACTTTC,CSVDWDGANVLTF
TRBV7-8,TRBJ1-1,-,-,TGTGCCAGCAGCTCAGGGTTTCTGAACACTGAAGCTTTCTTT,CASSSGFLNTEAFF
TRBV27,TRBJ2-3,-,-,TGTGCCAGCAGTTTAATAGACAACACAGATACGCAGTATTTT,CASSLIDNTDTQYF
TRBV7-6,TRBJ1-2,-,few,TGTGCCAGCAGCTCAACAGGCGCACCCTATGGCTACACCTTC,CASSSTGAPYGYTF
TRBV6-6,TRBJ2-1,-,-,TGTGCCAGCAGTTACTCGAGTAACAATGAGCAGTTCTTC,CASSYSSNNEQFF
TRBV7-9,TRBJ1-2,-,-,TGTGCCAGCAGCCCGACAGCCAATCCACCTAACTATGGCTACACCTTC,CASSPTANPPNYGYTF
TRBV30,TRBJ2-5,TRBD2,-,TGTGCCTGGGGACTAGCGGGCTCATATTCTGGGACCCAGTACTTC,CAWGLAGSYSGTQYF
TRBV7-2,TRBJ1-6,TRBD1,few,TGTGCCAGCAGCTTCGGGACAGTAGGTTCACCCCTCCACTTT,CASSFGTVGSPLHF
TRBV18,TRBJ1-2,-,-,TGTGCCAGCTCATTGGGAGAGGGAGGCTACACCTTC,CASSLGEGGYTF
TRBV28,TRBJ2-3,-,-,TGTGCCAGCAGTTTACCCCGCCGGGACTCAGATACGCAGTATTTT,CASSLPRRDSDTQYF
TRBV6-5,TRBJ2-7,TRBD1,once,TGTGCCAGCAGGACCCCGGGACAGGGGTCGTACGAGCAGTACTTC,CASRTPGQGSYEQYF
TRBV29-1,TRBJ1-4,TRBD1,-,TGCAGCGTTGACCCGACAGGGGGCCGGGAAAAACTGTTTTTT,CSVDPTGGREKLFF
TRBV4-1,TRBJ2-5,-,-,TGCGCCAGCAGCCAAGATCGTGGCGGCAACCGATACCAAGAGACCCAGTACTTC,CASSQDRGGNRYQETQYF
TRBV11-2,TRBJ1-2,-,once,TGTGCCAGCAGCTTATCTGCCATGAACTATGGCTACACCTTC,CASSLSAMNYGYTF
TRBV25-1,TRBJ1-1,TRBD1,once,TGTGCCAGCAGTGATTTGAGGGGGCCCGGTGGCACTGAAGCTTTCTTT,CASSDLRGPGGTEAFF
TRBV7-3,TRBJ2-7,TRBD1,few,TGTGCCAGCAGCTTAGGCCCCGGGACAGCCTACGAGCAGTACTTC,CASSLGPGTAYEQYF
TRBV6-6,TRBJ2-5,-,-,TGTGCCAGCCTTCCAAGAGCCGGGGGCCCCCAAGGGACCCAGTACTTC,CASLPRAGGPQGTQYF
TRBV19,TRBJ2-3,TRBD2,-,TGTGCCAGTAGTATAAGGCGTAGCGGGGGGCCAACAGATACGCAGTATTTT,CASSIRRSGGPTDTQYF
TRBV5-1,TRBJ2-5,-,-,TGCGCCAGCAGCTCGCTTCTAGCACTCCAAGAGACCCAGTACTTC,CASSSLLALQETQYF
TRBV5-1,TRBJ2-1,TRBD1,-,TGCGCCAGCGCCCCCCGGACAGGGGGGGGCAATGAGCAGTTCTTC,CASAPRTGGGNEQFF
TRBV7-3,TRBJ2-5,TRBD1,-,TGTGCCAGCAGCACGGGACAGGCTTTAGGCGAGACCCAGTACTTC,CASSTGQALGETQYF
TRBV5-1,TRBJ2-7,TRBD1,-,TGCGCCAGCAGCTGGACAGGGGCCTCCTACGAGCAGTACTTC,CASSWTGASYEQYF
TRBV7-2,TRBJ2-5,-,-,TGTGCCAGCAGCTTACGGGCAGAGACCCAGTACTTC,CASSLRAETQYF
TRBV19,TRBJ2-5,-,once,TGTGCCAGTAGTATACAGGCCCAAGAGACCCAGTACTTC,CASSIQAQETQYF